The TCR beta chain described here comes from a study of cytomegalovirus exposure and HLA in healthy donors. In the study overall: An early data release held some 89 million unique TCRs from HLA-typed donors.

It was with 60 Vbeta and 13 Jbeta primers that the PCR ran. Method: immunoSEQ multiplex PCR; TCRdb's copy keeps in-frame clones and lacks some. The sample shows around 96,000 clones, approximately 72% of them seen only once. Worth noting for this clone: The target antigen is unknown.

Study findings and constraints: CMV serostatus was the sole immune exposure information available. Association of 17,000 or so TCR beta sequences with HLA alleles was found at 0.05 false discovery rate in a later analysis.

Germline assignment: CDR1 GTSNPN and CDR2 SVGIG (reference sequence). With 5 bases clipped from V and 6 bases from J, the junction kept 10 bases outside the gene matches. The CDR3 consists of 15 residues. This receptor was taken from a man in his thirties or forties in good health and CMV-seropositive. The chain recombines TRBV30 with TRBJ2-7, with 13 bases that match TRBD2. Sequenced material: PBMCs. The CDR3: CAWGDLGLAGSEQYF. DNA for the CDR3: TGTGCCTGGGGGGACCTGGGACTAGCGGGGAGCGAGCAGTACTTC.